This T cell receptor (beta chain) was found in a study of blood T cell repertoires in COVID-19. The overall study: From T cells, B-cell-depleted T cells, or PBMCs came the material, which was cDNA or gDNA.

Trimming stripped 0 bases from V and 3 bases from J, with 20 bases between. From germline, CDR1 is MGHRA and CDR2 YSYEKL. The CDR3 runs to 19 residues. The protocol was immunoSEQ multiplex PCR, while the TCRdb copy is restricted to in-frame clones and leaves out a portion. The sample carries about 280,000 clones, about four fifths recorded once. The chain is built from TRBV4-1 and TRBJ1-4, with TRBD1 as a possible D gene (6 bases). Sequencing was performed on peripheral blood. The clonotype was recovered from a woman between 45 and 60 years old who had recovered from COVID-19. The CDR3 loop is CASSQEDIQGFRANEKLFF. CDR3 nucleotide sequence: TGCGCCAGCAGCCAAGAAGACATACAGGGTTTTCGGGCTAATGAAAAACTGTTTTTT.